A selection of T cell receptor beta chains follows, all from one sample in a study of blood T cell repertoires in COVID-19. Profiling relied on immunoSEQ multiplex PCR, and the TCRdb table lists in-frame clones only, not all of them. The data contain around 20,000 clones, 80% to 90% of them seen just once; the ten biggest clones take up 25% to 30%. Sample: peripheral blood. These receptors all stem from a human donor with active COVID-19. The donor label of this sample is uncertain. Both conserved end residues are part of each CDR3. D genes are given only for firm matches. Expanded clones are given a class, and other clones once, few, many or no size at all.

V: TRBV4-2; D: .; size: .; J: TRBJ2-7; CDR3: CASSHTSGFLYEQYF; DNA: TGTGCCAGCAGCCACACCAGCGGATTCCTCTACGAGCAGTACTTC
V: TRBV5-1; D: TRBD2; size: .; J: TRBJ2-3; CDR3: CASSFAGDRTDTQYF; DNA: TGCGCCAGCAGCTTCGCGGGGGACCGCACAGATACGCAGTATTTT
V: TRBV12-3/TRBV12-4; D: .; size: .; J: TRBJ1-2; CDR3: CASSAGAGEGYTF; DNA: TGTGCCAGCTCAGCAGGGGCAGGGGAGGGCTACACCTTC
V: TRBV3-1/TRBV3-2; D: .; size: .; J: TRBJ2-3; CDR3: CASSPGGRYADTQYF; DNA: TGTGCCAGCAGCCCTGGAGGGCGTTACGCAGATACGCAGTATTTT
V: TRBV28; D: TRBD1; size: .; J: TRBJ1-1; CDR3: CASSFGTGLQAFF; DNA: TGTGCCAGCAGTTTCGGGACAGGCCTTCAGGCTTTCTTT
V: TRBV6-5; D: TRBD1; size: .; J: TRBJ1-1; CDR3: CASRSPGGTAFF; DNA: TGTGCCAGCAGATCCCCAGGGGGCACAGCTTTCTTT
V: TRBV19; D: TRBD1; size: .; J: TRBJ1-3; CDR3: CASTDRGNRNTIYF; DNA: TGTGCCAGCACGGACAGGGGAAATAGAAACACCATATATTTT
V: TRBV19; D: TRBD1; size: .; J: TRBJ2-7; CDR3: CASSKQGGFLNEQYF; DNA: TGTGCCAGTAGTAAACAGGGGGGTTTCCTTAACGAGCAGTACTTC
V: TRBV5-1; D: TRBD1; size: .; J: TRBJ2-7; CDR3: CASSNRDRGVEQYF; DNA: TGCGCCAGCAGCAACCGGGACAGGGGCGTCGAGCAGTACTTC
V: TRBV6-2/TRBV6-3; D: TRBD1; size: .; J: TRBJ2-7; CDR3: CASSYGTGYEQYF; DNA: TGTGCCAGCAGTTATGGGACAGGCTACGAGCAGTACTTC
V: TRBV11-2; D: TRBD2; size: once; J: TRBJ2-3; CDR3: CASSLEWGWRGGHGTNTQYF; DNA: TGTGCCAGCAGCTTAGAATGGGGGTGGCGCGGGGGGCATGGCACAAATACGCAGTATTTT
V: TRBV12-3/TRBV12-4; D: .; size: .; J: TRBJ2-5; CDR3: CASSLGETQYF; DNA: TGTGCCAGCAGTTTGGGCGAGACCCAGTACTTC
V: TRBV2; D: .; size: .; J: TRBJ1-4; CDR3: CASSELEAGMEKLFF; DNA: TGTGCCAGCAGTGAATTAGAGGCCGGGATGGAAAAACTGTTTTTT
V: TRBV2; D: .; size: .; J: TRBJ1-1; CDR3: CASMRSRGTEAFF; DNA: TGTGCCAGCATGAGATCTCGAGGCACTGAAGCTTTCTTT
V: TRBV5-3; D: .; size: .; J: TRBJ2-1; CDR3: CARSLASRGWSYNEQFF; DNA: TGTGCCAGAAGCTTGGCTTCCAGGGGCTGGTCCTACAATGAGCAGTTCTTC
V: TRBV28; D: .; size: .; J: TRBJ2-7; CDR3: CASSLGGQMGEQYF; DNA: TGTGCCAGCAGTTTAGGCGGTCAAATGGGCGAGCAGTACTTC
V: TRBV6-4; D: .; size: .; J: TRBJ2-7; CDR3: CASSDSEDNYEQYF; DNA: TGTGCCAGCAGTGACTCTGAGGACAACTACGAGCAGTACTTC
V: TRBV3-1/TRBV3-2; D: .; size: .; J: TRBJ2-1; CDR3: CASSQDLGYVNEQFF; DNA: TGTGCCAGCAGCCAAGATCTGGGCTACGTCAATGAGCAGTTCTTC
V: TRBV16; D: TRBD1; size: .; J: TRBJ2-7; CDR3: CASSITGTGTYEQYF; DNA: TGTGCCAGCAGCATAACGGGGACAGGGACCTACGAGCAGTACTTC
V: TRBV6-5; D: .; size: .; J: TRBJ1-2; CDR3: CASSPGTRGYGYTF; DNA: TGTGCCAGCAGTCCCGGGACAAGGGGATATGGCTACACCTTC
V: TRBV6-2/TRBV6-3; D: TRBD2; size: .; J: TRBJ2-2; CDR3: CASSLLAGVTGELFF; DNA: TGTGCCAGCAGTCTCCTAGCGGGAGTAACCGGGGAGCTGTTTTTT
V: TRBV7-2; D: TRBD1; size: .; J: TRBJ2-7; CDR3: CASSLDRGTSYEQYF; DNA: TGTGCCAGCAGCTTAGACAGGGGAACCTCCTACGAGCAGTACTTC
V: TRBV11-2; D: .; size: .; J: TRBJ1-2; CDR3: CASSRNTGSWGGYTF; DNA: TGTGCCAGCAGCCGAAACACAGGGTCTTGGGGTGGCTACACCTTC
V: TRBV19; D: .; size: .; J: TRBJ1-3; CDR3: CASSPDSYGTIYF; DNA: TGTGCCAGTAGCCCGGACAGCTACGGCACCATATATTTT
V: TRBV27; D: TRBD2; size: .; J: TRBJ2-3; CDR3: CASSLLAGGMGTQYF; DNA: TGTGCCAGCAGTTTACTGGCGGGGGGCATGGGTACGCAGTATTTT
V: TRBV7-3; D: TRBD1; size: .; J: TRBJ1-2; CDR3: CASSSIRDRDVERGYTF; DNA: TGTGCCAGCAGCTCAATACGAGACAGGGACGTTGAGAGAGGCTACACCTTC
V: TRBV28; D: .; size: .; J: TRBJ1-2; CDR3: CASSLEDNRGYTF; DNA: TGTGCCAGCAGTTTAGAGGATAATCGTGGCTACACCTTC
V: TRBV20-1; D: .; size: .; J: TRBJ1-5; CDR3: CSTYKGSLQHF; DNA: TGCAGTACGTATAAGGGGTCCCTCCAGCATTTT
V: TRBV7-6; D: .; size: few; J: TRBJ2-7; CDR3: CASSLGAGSPYEQYF; DNA: TGTGCCAGCAGCTTAGGGGCAGGGTCCCCCTACGAGCAGTACTTC
V: TRBV19; D: .; size: .; J: TRBJ2-7; CDR3: CASSIDRGEYIYEQYF; DNA: TGTGCCAGTAGTATAGACAGGGGTGAATACATCTACGAGCAGTACTTC
V: TRBV5-6; D: .; size: .; J: TRBJ2-5; CDR3: CASSITWEGGQYF; DNA: TGTGCCAGCAGCATCACGTGGGAAGGGGGCCAGTACTTC
V: TRBV6-5; D: TRBD1; size: .; J: TRBJ1-2; CDR3: CASSYAGGHYGYTF; DNA: TGTGCCAGCAGTTACGCAGGGGGACACTATGGCTACACCTTC
V: TRBV12-3/TRBV12-4; D: .; size: .; J: TRBJ2-7; CDR3: CASTAQAYEQYF; DNA: TGTGCCAGCACCGCCCAGGCCTACGAGCAGTACTTC
V: TRBV13; D: TRBD1; size: .; J: TRBJ2-7; CDR3: CASRSKGANEQYF; DNA: TGTGCCAGCCGTTCAAAGGGGGCGAACGAGCAGTACTTC
V: TRBV7-8; D: .; size: .; J: TRBJ1-1; CDR3: CASSLWQGENTEAFF; DNA: TGTGCCAGCAGCTTATGGCAGGGCGAGAACACTGAAGCTTTCTTT
V: TRBV9; D: TRBD2; size: .; J: TRBJ2-1; CDR3: CASSVDGGAYNEQFF; DNA: TGTGCCAGCAGCGTAGACGGGGGGGCCTACAATGAGCAGTTCTTC
V: TRBV2; D: .; size: .; J: TRBJ2-2; CDR3: CASSEARGIINTGELFF; DNA: TGTGCCAGCAGTGAAGCGAGGGGGATAATCAACACCGGGGAGCTGTTTTTT
V: TRBV30; D: TRBD1; size: .; J: TRBJ1-5; CDR3: CAWGQGRGNQPQHF; DNA: TGTGCCTGGGGACAGGGGAGAGGCAATCAGCCCCAGCATTTT
V: TRBV4-3; D: .; size: .; J: TRBJ1-2; CDR3: CASSQDYRKGVGYTF; DNA: TGCGCCAGCAGCCAAGACTACAGGAAGGGCGTTGGCTACACCTTC
V: TRBV11-3; D: TRBD1; size: .; J: TRBJ2-3; CDR3: CASSLEQGLTDTQYF; DNA: TGTGCCAGCAGCTTAGAACAGGGGCTCACAGATACGCAGTATTTT
V: TRBV3-1/TRBV3-2; D: TRBD2; size: .; J: TRBJ2-5; CDR3: CASSQASGGAGETQYF; DNA: TGTGCCAGCAGCCAAGCAAGCGGGGGGGCCGGGGAGACCCAGTACTTC
V: TRBV19; D: .; size: .; J: TRBJ2-3; CDR3: CASKQLAGTDTQYF; DNA: TGTGCCAGTAAACAGCTCGCTGGCACAGATACGCAGTATTTT
V: TRBV7-2; D: TRBD2; size: .; J: TRBJ2-7; CDR3: CASSLATSGGYEQYF; DNA: TGTGCCAGCAGCTTAGCGACTAGCGGGGGCTACGAGCAGTACTTC
V: TRBV5-1; D: TRBD2; size: .; J: TRBJ2-5; CDR3: CASSSPTGGPRETQYF; DNA: TGCGCCAGCAGCTCCCCGACGGGGGGGCCCCGGGAGACCCAGTACTTC
V: TRBV3-1/TRBV3-2; D: TRBD1; size: .; J: TRBJ2-7; CDR3: CASSPRTGLSYEQYF; DNA: TGTGCCAGCAGCCCCAGGACAGGGCTATCCTACGAGCAGTACTTC
V: TRBV3-1/TRBV3-2; D: TRBD1; size: few; J: TRBJ1-5; CDR3: CASSSSTGGRSQPQHF; DNA: TGTGCCAGCAGCTCCTCAACAGGGGGCAGAAGTCAGCCCCAGCATTTT
V: TRBV27; D: TRBD1; size: .; J: TRBJ2-6; CDR3: CASSLSFGGTGGSGANVLTF; DNA: TGTGCCAGCAGTTTATCGTTCGGGGGGACAGGGGGCTCTGGGGCCAACGTCCTGACTTTC
V: TRBV6-4; D: TRBD2; size: .; J: TRBJ2-1; CDR3: CASKREGSYNEQFF; DNA: TGTGCCAGCAAGCGGGAGGGCTCCTACAATGAGCAGTTCTTC